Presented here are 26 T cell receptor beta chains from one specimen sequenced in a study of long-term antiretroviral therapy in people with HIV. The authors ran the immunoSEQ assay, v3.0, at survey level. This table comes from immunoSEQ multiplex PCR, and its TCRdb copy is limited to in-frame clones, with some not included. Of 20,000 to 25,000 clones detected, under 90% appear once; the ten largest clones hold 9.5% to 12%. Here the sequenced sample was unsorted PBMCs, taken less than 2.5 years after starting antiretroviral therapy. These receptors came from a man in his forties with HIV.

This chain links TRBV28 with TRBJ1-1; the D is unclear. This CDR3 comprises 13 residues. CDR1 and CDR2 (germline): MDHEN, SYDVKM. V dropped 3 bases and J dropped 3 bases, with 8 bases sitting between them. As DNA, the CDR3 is TGTGCCAGCAGTTTCCGCGGCTACACTGAAGCTTTCTTT. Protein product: CASSFRGYTEAFF.

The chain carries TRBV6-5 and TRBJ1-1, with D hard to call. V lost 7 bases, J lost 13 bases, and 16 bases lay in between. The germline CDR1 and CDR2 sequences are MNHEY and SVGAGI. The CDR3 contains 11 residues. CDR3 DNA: TGTGCCAGCAAGGACGGGCCCAATGATTTCTTT. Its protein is CASKDGPNDFF.

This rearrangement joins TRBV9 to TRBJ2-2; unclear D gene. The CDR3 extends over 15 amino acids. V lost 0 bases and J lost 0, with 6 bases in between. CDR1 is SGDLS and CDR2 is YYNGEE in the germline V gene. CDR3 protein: CASSVVWANTGELFF. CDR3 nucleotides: TGTGCCAGCAGCGTAGTGTGGGCGAACACCGGGGAGCTGTTTTTT.

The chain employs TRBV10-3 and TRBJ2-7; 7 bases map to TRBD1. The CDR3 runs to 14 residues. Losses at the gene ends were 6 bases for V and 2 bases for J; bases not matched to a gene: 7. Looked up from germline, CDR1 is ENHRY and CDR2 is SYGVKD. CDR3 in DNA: TGTGCCATCAGACAGGGGTTGGGACCCTACGAGCAGTACTTC. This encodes CAIRQGLGPYEQYF.

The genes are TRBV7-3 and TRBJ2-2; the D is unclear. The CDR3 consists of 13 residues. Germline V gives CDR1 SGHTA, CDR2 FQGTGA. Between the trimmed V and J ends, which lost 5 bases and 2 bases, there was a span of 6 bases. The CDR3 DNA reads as TGTGCCAGCAGCCGCGTAAACACCGGGGAGCTGTTTTTT. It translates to CASSRVNTGELFF.

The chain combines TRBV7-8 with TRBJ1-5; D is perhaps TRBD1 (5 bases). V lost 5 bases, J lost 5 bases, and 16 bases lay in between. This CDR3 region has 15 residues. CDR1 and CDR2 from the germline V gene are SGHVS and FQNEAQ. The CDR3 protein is CASSPRTGGDQPQHF. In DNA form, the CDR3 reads TGTGCCAGCAGCCCCCGAACAGGAGGGGATCAGCCCCAGCATTTT. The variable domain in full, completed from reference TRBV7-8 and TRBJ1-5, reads GAGVSQSPRYKVAKRGQDVALRCDPISGHVSLFWYQQALGQGPEFLTYFQNEAQLDKSGLPSDRFFAERPEGSVSTLKIQRTQQEDSAVYLCASSPRTGGDQPQHFGDGTRLSIL.

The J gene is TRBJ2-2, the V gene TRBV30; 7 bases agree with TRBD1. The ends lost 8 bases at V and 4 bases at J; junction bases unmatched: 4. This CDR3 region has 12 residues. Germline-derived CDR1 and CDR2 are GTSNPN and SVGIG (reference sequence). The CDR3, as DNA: TGTGCCACAGGGGTGGGCACCGGGGAGCTGTTTTTT. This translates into CATGVGTGELFF.

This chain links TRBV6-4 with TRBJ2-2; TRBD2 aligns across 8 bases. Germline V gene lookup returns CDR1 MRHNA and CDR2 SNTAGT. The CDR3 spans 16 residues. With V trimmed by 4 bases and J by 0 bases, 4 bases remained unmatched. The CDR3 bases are TGTGCCAGCAGTGGTATAGCGGGAACGAACACCGGGGAGCTGTTTTTT. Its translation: CASSGIAGTNTGELFF.

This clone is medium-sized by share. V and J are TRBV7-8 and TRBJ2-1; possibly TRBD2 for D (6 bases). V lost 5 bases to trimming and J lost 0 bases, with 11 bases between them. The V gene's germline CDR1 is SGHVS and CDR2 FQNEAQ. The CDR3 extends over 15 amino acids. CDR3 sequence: CASSLSGNSYNEQFF. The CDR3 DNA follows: TGTGCCAGCAGCCTTAGCGGTAACTCCTACAATGAGCAGTTCTTC.

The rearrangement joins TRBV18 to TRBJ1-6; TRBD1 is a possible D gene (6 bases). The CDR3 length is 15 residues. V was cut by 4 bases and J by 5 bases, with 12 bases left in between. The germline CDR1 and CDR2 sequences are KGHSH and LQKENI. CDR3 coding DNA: TGTGCCAGCTCACTCGACAGGAGAGATAATTCACCCCTCCACTTT. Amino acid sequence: CASSLDRRDNSPLHF.

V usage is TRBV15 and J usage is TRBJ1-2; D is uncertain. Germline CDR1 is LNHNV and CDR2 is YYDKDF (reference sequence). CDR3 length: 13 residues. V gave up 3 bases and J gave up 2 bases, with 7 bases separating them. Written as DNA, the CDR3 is TGTGCCACCAGCAGCCCCGGCAACTATGGCTACACCTTC. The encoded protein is CATSSPGNYGYTF.

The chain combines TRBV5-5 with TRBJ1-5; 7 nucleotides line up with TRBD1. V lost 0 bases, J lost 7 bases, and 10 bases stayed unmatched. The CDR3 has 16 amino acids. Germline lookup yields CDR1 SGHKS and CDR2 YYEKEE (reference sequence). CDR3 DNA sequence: TGTGCCAGCAGCTTGGAAGGGACAGATTTAGCACAGCCCCAGCATTTT. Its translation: CASSLEGTDLAQPQHF.

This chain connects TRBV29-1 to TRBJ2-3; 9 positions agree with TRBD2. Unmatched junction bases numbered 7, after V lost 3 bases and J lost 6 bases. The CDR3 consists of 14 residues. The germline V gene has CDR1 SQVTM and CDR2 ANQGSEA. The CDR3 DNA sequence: TGCAGCGTTGACTTGCTAGCGGGAAGGGATACGCAGTATTTT. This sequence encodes CSVDLLAGRDTQYF.

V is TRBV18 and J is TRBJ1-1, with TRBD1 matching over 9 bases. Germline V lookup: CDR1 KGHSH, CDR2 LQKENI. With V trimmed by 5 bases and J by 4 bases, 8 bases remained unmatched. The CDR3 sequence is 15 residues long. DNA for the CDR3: TGTGCCAGCTCATCCCCCGGGACAGGGTTCACTGAAGCTTTCTTT. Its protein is CASSSPGTGFTEAFF.

CDR3 coding DNA: TGTGCCAGCAGTAGCGGGACAGGGTTGTACGAGCAGTACTTC. Its protein product is CASSSGTGLYEQYF. The chain has TRBV28 and TRBJ2-7; 9 nucleotides match TRBD1. Germline trimming cut 5 bases from V and 4 bases from J; bases unmatched to any gene: 6. The CDR3 covers 14 residues. Germline lookup yields CDR1 MDHEN and CDR2 SYDVKM.

The CDR3 loop is CASRVGGRQNTEAFF. In DNA, the CDR3 is TGCGCCAGCAGGGTTGGGGGCCGTCAGAACACTGAAGCTTTCTTT. The chain uses TRBV5-1 and TRBJ1-1, with a tentative D call TRBD1 (6 bases). Trimming removed 5 bases at V and 1 base at J, with 15 bases between. Germline lookup yields CDR1 SGHRS and CDR2 YFSETQ. CDR3 length equals 15 residues.

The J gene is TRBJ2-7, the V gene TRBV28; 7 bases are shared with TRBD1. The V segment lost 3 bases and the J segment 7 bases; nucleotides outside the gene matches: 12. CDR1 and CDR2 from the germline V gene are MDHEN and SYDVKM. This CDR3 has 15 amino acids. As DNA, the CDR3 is TGTGCCAGCAGTTTGGATAACAGGGGATCGGGGGAGCAGTACTTC. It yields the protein CASSLDNRGSGEQYF.

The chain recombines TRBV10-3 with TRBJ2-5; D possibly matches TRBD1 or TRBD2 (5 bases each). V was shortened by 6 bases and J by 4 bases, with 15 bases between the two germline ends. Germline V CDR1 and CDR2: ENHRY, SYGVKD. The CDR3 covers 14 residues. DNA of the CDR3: TGTGCCATCAGCGACGGAAATGGGGGAGAGACCCAGTACTTC. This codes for CAISDGNGGETQYF.

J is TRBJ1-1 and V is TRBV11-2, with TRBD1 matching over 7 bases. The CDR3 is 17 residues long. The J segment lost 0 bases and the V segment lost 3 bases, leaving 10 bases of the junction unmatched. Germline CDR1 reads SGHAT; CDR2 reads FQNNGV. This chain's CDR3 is CASSFAITGQLNTEAFF. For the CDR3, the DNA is TGTGCCAGCAGCTTTGCTATCACGGGACAGTTGAACACTGAAGCTTTCTTT.

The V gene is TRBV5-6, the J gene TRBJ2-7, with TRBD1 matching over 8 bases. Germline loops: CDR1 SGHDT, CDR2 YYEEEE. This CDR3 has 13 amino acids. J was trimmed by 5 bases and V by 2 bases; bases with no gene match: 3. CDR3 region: CASSFGQGNEQYF. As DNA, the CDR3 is TGTGCCAGCAGCTTTGGACAGGGAAACGAGCAGTACTTC.

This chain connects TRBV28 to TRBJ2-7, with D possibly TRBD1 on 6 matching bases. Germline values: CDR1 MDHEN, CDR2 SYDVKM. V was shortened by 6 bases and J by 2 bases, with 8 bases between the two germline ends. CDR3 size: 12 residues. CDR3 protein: CASRRTAYEQYF. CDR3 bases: TGTGCCAGCAGACGGACAGCCTACGAGCAGTACTTC.

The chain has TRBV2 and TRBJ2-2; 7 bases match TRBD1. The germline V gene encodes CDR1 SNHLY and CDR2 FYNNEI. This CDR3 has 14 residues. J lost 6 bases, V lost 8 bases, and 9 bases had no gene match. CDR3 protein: CASGRTGGAGELFF. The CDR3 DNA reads TGTGCCAGCGGAAGGACAGGTGGGGCCGGGGAGCTGTTTTTT.

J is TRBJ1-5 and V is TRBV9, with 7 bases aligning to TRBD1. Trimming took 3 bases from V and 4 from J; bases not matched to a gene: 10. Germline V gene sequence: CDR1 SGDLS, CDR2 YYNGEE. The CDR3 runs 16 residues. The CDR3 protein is CASSATGDPSNQPQHF. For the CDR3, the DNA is TGTGCCAGCAGCGCAACAGGGGACCCTTCGAATCAGCCCCAGCATTTT.

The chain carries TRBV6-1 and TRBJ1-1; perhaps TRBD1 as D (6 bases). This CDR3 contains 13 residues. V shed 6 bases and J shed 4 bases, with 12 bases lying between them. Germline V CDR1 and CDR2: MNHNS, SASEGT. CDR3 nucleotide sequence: TGTGCCAGCAGGGGGGCTCCGGGCACTGAAGCTTTCTTT. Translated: CASRGAPGTEAFF.

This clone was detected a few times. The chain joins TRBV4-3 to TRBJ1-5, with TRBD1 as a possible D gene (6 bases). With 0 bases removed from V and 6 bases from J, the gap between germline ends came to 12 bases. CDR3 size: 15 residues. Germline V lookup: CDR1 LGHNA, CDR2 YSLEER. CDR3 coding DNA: TGCGCCAGCAGCCAAGATAGTCAGGGGTTTCAGCCCCAGCATTTT. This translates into CASSQDSQGFQPQHF.

DNA for the CDR3: TGTGCCAGCAGCTCAGGGGCCACTGAAGCTTTCTTT. This encodes CASSSGATEAFF. This rearrangement joins TRBV5-4 to TRBJ1-1; perhaps TRBD1 as D (6 bases). Germline loops: CDR1 SGHNT, CDR2 YYREEE (reference sequence). This CDR3 contains 12 residues. The V gene lost 3 bases and the J gene lost 4 bases, with 7 bases spanning the gap.